Sequencing of this T cell receptor (beta chain) was carried out in a study of immune heterogeneity within non-small cell lung tumors. The TCR beta CDR3 region underwent multiplex PCR amplification with 32 V and 13 J primers. A single record per CDR3 protein comes from TCRdb applying MiXCR to the multiplex PCR reads. The sample lists fewer than 13,000 distinct CDR3 sequences; 25% to 30% were seen once. Ten or more counts support this clonotype. The CDR3 has 16 amino acids. V lost 3 bases, J lost 4 bases, and 17 bases lay in between. Germline loops: CDR1 SGDLS, CDR2 YYNGEE. For each sample, template was around 600 ng of bulk tumor genomic DNA. The authors collected several far-apart biopsies from each primary tumor during surgery. Curative surgery was undertaken by patients, who had untreated, newly diagnosed non-small cell lung cancer. Each donor was a newly diagnosed non-small cell lung cancer patient undergoing surgery with curative intent.

Sequenced material: lung tumor tissue. The sequence was obtained from a woman aged 55-75 years with non-small cell lung cancer. The chain links TRBV9 to TRBJ2-1; either TRBD1 or TRBD2 may supply D (5 bases each). CDR3 region: CASSDILGETYNEQFF. CDR3 nucleotides: TGTGCCAGCAGCGATATCTTGGGGGAGACGTACAATGAGCAGTTCTTC.